This T cell receptor beta chain was retrieved from a study of blood T cell repertoires in COVID-19. Background on the study: Sample material is recorded as cDNA or gDNA derived from T cells, B-cell-depleted T cells, or PBMCs.

The method was immunoSEQ multiplex PCR; TCRdb's version includes in-frame clones alone and lacks a portion of them. The sample includes about 160,000 clones, 85% seen only once; the top ten take more than 1%. The CDR3 is 15 residues long. Germline CDR1 KGHDR, CDR2 SFDVKD. The V gene lost 2 bases and the J gene lost 1 base, with 10 bases spanning the gap. The chain has TRBV24-1 and TRBJ2-5; D is ambiguous. The source material was peripheral blood. This receptor was identified in a man aged 40-49 years with acute or convalescent COVID-19. DNA of the CDR3: TGTGCCACCAGTGATTCAGCAGGATCCCAAGAGACCCAGTACTTC. Protein sequence: CATSDSAGSQETQYF.